This T cell receptor beta chain was captured in a study of blood T cell repertoires in COVID-19. Overall study context: Sites in the United States, Italy and Spain provided acute and convalescent COVID-19 samples. PBMCs, B-cell-depleted T cells, or T cells provided the cDNA or gDNA that made up the material.

Original processing methods: For nucleated cells, counts were estimated from reference gene primer amplification. TCRdb's copy holds only in-frame clones and misses some; the assay was immunoSEQ multiplex PCR. V, J and clone size were drawn from that table, and D and trimming were deduced from the DNA. The sample lists about 200,000 clones, around nine tenths seen once, with around 1.6% in the top ten. The junction had 16 bases not matched to a gene; V was cut back by 4 bases and J by 6 bases. CDR1 and CDR2 from the germline V gene are SGDLS and YYNGEE. The CDR3 contains 16 residues. V and J are TRBV9 and TRBJ2-7; 7 bases fit TRBD1. Input material: peripheral blood. This TCR was sampled from a man aged 18 to 35 with active or convalescent COVID-19. CDR3 amino acids: CASSPRGLEGASEQYF. The CDR3 DNA sequence: TGTGCCAGCAGCCCTAGGGGGTTAGAGGGGGCAAGCGAGCAGTACTTC.